The sequence of this TCR beta chain was determined in a study of blood T cells in healthy people across ages. Overall study findings and caveats: It was the long-lived donors that had more naive CD4+ cells and higher diversity than aged donors.

Points on this clonotype: The antigen is unknown.

The second PCR ran about 6 to 12 cycles with a sample-barcoded 5' primer and J-beta primers. Using its own MiXCR run on the 5' RACE reads, TCRdb lists one record per CDR3 protein. Among approximately 780,000 distinct CDR3 sequences listed, roughly 24% were seen once. Unmatched junction bases numbered 8, after V lost 5 bases and J lost 10 bases. The CDR3 has 12 amino acids. CDR1 and CDR2 from the germline V gene are GTSNPN and SVGIG (reference sequence). This sample was shared with a second study, whose subject was T cells of mothers and their children. That source notes: When mothers and children were related, their normalized repertoire overlap, which was always slightly higher, did not differ significantly from that of unrelated pairs.

This clonotype originated in a boy younger than 18 in good health. The V call is TRBV30, the J call TRBJ2-1, with 7 positions matching TRBD2. The sequencing sample was made of blood. The CDR3 region is CAWGLDLYEQFF. In nucleotides, the CDR3 is TGTGCCTGGGGACTAGACCTCTACGAGCAGTTCTTC.